Reported below is one T cell receptor beta chain. What it binds is not known. This specimen belongs to a study of regulatory T cells in long-lasting Graves disease. At the level of the study: Those Graves' patients who were newly diagnosed had been on antithyroid drugs under 3 months.

This CDR3 spans 15 amino acids. V dropped 7 bases and J dropped 6; count of bases not matched to a gene: 10. CDR1 and CDR2 from the germline V gene are SNHLY and FYNNEI. Arm-PCR of CDR3 regions and iRepertoire HTBI primers were used to build TCR beta libraries. TCRdb reprocessed the multiplex PCR reads via MiXCR and lists one record per CDR3 protein. The sample includes around 480,000 distinct CDR3 sequences, around 15% of them seen just once. Study results and caveats: Between persistent patients, a few thousand public clonotypes were shared, exceeding the 900 to 1,000 shared between new patients.

The sample's time point: newly diagnosed GD, antithyroid drugs for less than 3 months. From RNA extracted from PBMCs, the TCR library was made. Another study also made use of these data, one on T cells in Graves' hyperthyroidism and ophthalmopathy. From that second work: No progression to ophthalmopathy during 18 months of follow-up defined stable disease.

The specimen was peripheral blood mononuclear cells (PBMCs), collected at new diagnosis, from a patient treated with antithyroid drugs. This sequence was found in a woman aged 35 to 59 with Graves disease. The chain couples TRBV2 to TRBJ2-7; 12 positions agree with TRBD1. Here the CDR3 DNA reads TGTGCCAGCACTCCATTGGGACAGGGGGCAGCCGAGCAGTACTTC. Amino acids: CASTPLGQGAAEQYF.